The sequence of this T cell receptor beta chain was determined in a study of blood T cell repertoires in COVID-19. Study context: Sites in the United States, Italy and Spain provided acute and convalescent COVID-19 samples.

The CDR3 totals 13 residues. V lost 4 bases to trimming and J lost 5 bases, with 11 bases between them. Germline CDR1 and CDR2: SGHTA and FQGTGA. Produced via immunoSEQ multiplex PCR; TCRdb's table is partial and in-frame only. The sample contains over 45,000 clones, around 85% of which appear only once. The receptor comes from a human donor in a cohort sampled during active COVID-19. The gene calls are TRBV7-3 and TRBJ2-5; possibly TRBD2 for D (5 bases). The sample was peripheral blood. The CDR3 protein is CASSYITGETQYF. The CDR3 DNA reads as TGTGCCAGCAGCTACATAACGGGGGAGACCCAGTACTTC.